Given below is one TCR beta chain in context. As yet, its antigen is unknown. The entry originates in a study of cytomegalovirus exposure and HLA in healthy donors. Whole-study findings and limits: A likely sequencing artifact accounted for one observed cluster of highly shared sequence variants. Later analysis indicated greater clonal expansion among HLA-associated TCR beta chains than among equally common other chains. Certain indistinguishable V segments, among them TRBV6-2 and TRBV6-3, were excluded.

V was pared by 8 bases and J by 2 bases, with 13 bases between. CDR3 length: 14 amino acids. In germline, CDR1 is MNHEY, CDR2 SVGAGI. In the PCR, 60 Vbeta and 13 Jbeta primers were used. The protocol was immunoSEQ multiplex PCR, while the TCRdb copy is restricted to in-frame clones and leaves out a portion. The repertoire holds 65,000 to 75,000 clones, with 68% as singletons. This chain joins TRBV6-5 and TRBJ1-3; D perhaps matches TRBD1 (6 bases). The sequence derives from a woman aged 25-40 years in good health and CMV-seronegative. The sample consisted of PBMCs. The CDR3 DNA sequence: TGTGCCAGCCGCGAAGAGGGGGCTGGAAACACCATATATTTT. Translated: CASREEGAGNTIYF.